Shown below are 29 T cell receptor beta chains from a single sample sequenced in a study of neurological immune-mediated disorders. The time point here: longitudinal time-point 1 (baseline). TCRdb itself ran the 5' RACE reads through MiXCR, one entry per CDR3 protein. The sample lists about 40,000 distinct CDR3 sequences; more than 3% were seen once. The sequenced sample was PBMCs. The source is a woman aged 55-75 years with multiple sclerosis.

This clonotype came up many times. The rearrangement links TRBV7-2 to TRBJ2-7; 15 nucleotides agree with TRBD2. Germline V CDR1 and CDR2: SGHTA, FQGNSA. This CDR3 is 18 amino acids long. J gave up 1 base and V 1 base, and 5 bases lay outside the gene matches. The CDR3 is CASSLGGGLAGGSYEQYF. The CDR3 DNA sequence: TGTGCCAGCAGCTTAGGAGGTGGACTAGCGGGGGGGTCCTACGAGCAGTACTTC. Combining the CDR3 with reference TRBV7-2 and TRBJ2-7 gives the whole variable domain GAGVSQSPSNKVTEKGKDVELRCDPISGHTALYWYRQSLGQGLEFLIYFQGNSAPDKSGLPSDRFSAERTGGSVSTLTIQRTQQEDSAVYLCASSLGGGLAGGSYEQYFGPGTRLTVT.

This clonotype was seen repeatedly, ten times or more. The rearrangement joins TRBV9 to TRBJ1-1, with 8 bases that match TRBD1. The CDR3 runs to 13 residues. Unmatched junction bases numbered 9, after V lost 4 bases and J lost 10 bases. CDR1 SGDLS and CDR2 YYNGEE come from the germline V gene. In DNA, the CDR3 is TGTGCCAGCAGCCCCACCCAGGGGGCAACAGCTTTCTTT. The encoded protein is CASSPTQGATAFF.

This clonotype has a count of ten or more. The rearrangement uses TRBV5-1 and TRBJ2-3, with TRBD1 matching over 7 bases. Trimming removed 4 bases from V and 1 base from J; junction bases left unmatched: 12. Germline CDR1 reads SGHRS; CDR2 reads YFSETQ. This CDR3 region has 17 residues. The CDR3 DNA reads TGCGCCAGCAGCCCCCTAGAGACAGGGAAGGGCACAGATACGCAGTATTTT. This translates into CASSPLETGKGTDTQYF. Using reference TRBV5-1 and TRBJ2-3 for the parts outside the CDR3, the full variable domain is KAGVTQTPRYLIKTRGQQVTLSCSPISGHRSVSWYQQTPGQGLQFLFEYFSETQRNKGNFPGRFSGRQFSNSRSEMNVSTLELGDSALYLCASSPLETGKGTDTQYFGPGTRLTVL.

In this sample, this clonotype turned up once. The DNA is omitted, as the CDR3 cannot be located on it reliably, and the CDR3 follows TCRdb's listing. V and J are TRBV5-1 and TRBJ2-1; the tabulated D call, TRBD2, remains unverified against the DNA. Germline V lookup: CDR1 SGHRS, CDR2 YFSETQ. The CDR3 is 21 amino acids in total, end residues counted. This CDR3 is CDSSFYICSALPIAGDNEQFF.

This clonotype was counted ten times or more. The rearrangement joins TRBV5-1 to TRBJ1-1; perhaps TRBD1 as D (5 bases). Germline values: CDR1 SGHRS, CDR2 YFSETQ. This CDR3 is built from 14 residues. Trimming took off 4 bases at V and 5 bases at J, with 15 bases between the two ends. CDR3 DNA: TGCGCCAGCAGCCCCTTTGACAGCAGTACTGAAGCTTTCTTT. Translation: CASSPFDSSTEAFF.

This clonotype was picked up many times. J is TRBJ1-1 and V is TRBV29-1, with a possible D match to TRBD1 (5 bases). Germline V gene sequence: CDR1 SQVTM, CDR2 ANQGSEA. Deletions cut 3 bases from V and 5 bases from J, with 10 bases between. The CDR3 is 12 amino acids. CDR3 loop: CSVERGYTEAFF. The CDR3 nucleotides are TGCAGCGTTGAGAGGGGTTATACTGAAGCTTTCTTT.

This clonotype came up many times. The CDR3 sequence: CASSLTGGNQPQHF. The CDR3 DNA reads TGTGCCAGCAGCTTGACAGGGGGCAATCAGCCCCAGCATTTT. The chain combines TRBV7-9 with TRBJ1-5; 8 bases map to TRBD1. The J segment lost 2 bases and the V segment lost 3 bases, leaving 0 bases of the junction unmatched. Germline values: CDR1 SEHNR, CDR2 FQNEAQ (reference sequence). This CDR3 has 14 residues. Variable domain in full (rest from reference TRBV7-9 and TRBJ1-5): DTGVSQNPRHKITKRGQNVTFRCDPISEHNRLYWYRQTLGQGPEFLTYFQNEAQLEKSRLLSDRFSAERPKGSFSTLEIQRTEQGDSAMYLCASSLTGGNQPQHFGDGTRLSIL.

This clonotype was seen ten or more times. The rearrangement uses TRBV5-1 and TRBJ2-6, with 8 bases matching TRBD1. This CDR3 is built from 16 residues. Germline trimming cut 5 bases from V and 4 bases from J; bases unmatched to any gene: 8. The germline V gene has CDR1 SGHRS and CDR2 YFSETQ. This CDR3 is CASRPQGANGANVLTF. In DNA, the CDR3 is TGCGCCAGCAGACCGCAGGGGGCGAACGGGGCCAACGTCCTGACTTTC.

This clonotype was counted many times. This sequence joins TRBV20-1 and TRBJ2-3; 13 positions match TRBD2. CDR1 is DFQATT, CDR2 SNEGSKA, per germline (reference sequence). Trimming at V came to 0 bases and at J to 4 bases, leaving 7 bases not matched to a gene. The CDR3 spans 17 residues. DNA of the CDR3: TGCAGTGCTAGAGATCCCGCGACTAGCGGGGGGCCAGATACGCAGTATTTT. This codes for CSARDPATSGGPDTQYF.

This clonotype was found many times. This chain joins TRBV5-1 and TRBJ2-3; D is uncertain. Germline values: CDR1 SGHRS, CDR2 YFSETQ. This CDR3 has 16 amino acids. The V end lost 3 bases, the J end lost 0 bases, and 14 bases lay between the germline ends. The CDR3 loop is CASSSGGSASTDTQYF. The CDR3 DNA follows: TGCGCCAGCAGCTCTGGCGGAAGCGCTAGCACAGATACGCAGTATTTT.

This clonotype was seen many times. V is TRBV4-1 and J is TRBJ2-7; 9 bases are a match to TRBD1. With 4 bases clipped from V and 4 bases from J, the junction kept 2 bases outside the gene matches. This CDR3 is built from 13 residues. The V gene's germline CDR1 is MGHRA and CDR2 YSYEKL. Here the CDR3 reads CASSLGQGYEQYF. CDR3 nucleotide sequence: TGCGCCAGCAGCCTGGGACAGGGATACGAGCAGTACTTC.

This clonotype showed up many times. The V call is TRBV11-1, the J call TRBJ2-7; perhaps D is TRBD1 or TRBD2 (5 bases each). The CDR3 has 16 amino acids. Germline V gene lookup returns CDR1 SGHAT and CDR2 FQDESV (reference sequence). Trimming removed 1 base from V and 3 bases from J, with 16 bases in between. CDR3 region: CASSLGEGTANYEQYF. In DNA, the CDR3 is TGTGCCAGCAGCTTAGGAGAAGGGACCGCCAACTACGAGCAGTACTTC. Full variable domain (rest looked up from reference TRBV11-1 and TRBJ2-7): EAEVAQSPRYKITEKSQAVAFWCDPISGHATLYWYRQILGQGPELLVQFQDESVVDDSQLPKDRFSAERLKGVDSTLKIQPAELGDSAMYLCASSLGEGTANYEQYFGPGTRLTVT.

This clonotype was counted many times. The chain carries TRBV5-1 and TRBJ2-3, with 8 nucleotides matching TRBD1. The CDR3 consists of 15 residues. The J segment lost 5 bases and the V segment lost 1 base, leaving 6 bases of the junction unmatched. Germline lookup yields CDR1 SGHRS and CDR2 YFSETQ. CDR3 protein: CASSLSGTGEDTQYF. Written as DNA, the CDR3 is TGCGCCAGCAGCTTGTCCGGGACAGGAGAAGATACGCAGTATTTT.

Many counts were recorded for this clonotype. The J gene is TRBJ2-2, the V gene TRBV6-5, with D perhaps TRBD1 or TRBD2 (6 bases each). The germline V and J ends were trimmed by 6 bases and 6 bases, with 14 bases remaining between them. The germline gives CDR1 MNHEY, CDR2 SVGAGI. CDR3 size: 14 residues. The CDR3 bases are TGTGCCAGCAGAGAACCCCGGGGGCCCGGGGAGCTGTTTTTT. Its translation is CASREPRGPGELFF.

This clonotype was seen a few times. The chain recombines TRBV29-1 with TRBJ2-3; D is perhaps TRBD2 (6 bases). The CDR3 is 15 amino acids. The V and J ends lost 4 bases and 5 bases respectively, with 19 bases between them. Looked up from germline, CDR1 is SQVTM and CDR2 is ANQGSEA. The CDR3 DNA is TGCAGCGTTGTGGTTCCGAGGGGCGGGGAAGATACGCAGTATTTT. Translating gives CSVVVPRGGEDTQYF.

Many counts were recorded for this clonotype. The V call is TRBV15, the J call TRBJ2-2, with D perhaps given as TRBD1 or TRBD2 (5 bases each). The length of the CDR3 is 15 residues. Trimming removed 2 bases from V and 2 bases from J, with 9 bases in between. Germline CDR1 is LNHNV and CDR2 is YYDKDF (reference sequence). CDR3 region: CATSRRDGNTGELFF. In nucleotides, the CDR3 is TGTGCCACCAGCAGACGGGACGGTAACACCGGGGAGCTGTTTTTT.

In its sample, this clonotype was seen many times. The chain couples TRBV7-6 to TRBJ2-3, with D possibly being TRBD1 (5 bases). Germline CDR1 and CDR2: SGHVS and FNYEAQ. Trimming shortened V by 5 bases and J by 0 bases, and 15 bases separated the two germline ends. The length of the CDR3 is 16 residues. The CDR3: CASSTRAQGSTDTQYF. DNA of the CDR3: TGTGCCAGCAGCACAAGGGCCCAGGGAAGCACAGATACGCAGTATTTT.

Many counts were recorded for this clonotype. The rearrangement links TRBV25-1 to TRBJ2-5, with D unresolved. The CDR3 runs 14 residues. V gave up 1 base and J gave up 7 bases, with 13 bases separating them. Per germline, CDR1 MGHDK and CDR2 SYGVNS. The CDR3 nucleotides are TGTGCCAGCAGTGAATGGCAAGGTACGGGGACCCAGTACTTC. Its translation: CASSEWQGTGTQYF.

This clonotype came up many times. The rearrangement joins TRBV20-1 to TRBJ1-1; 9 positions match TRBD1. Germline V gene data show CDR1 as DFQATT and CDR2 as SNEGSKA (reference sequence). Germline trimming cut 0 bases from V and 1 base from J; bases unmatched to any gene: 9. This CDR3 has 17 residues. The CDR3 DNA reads TGCAGTGCTAGAGAAACGGGACAGGGTAGGTGGAACACTGAAGCTTTCTTT. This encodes CSARETGQGRWNTEAFF.

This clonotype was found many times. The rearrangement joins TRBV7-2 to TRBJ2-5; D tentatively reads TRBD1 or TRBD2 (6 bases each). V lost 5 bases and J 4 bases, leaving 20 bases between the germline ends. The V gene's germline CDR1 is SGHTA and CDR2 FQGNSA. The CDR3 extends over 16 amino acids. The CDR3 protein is CASSTLVEGGIETQYF. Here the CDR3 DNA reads TGTGCCAGCAGCACCCTTGTAGAGGGGGGCATAGAGACCCAGTACTTC.

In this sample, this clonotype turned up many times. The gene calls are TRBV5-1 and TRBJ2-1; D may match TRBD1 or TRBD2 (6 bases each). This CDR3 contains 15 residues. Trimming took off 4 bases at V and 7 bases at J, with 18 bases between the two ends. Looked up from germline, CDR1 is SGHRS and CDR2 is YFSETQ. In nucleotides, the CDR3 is TGCGCCAGCAGCCGCGGGACCCTCCAGGGGAATGAGCAGTTCTTC. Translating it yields CASSRGTLQGNEQFF.

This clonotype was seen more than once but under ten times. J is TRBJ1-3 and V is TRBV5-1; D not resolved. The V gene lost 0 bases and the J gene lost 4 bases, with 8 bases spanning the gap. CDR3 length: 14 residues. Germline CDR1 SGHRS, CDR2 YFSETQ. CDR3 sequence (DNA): TGCGCCAGCAGCTTGGACGTGTCAGGAAACACCATATATTTT. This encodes CASSLDVSGNTIYF.

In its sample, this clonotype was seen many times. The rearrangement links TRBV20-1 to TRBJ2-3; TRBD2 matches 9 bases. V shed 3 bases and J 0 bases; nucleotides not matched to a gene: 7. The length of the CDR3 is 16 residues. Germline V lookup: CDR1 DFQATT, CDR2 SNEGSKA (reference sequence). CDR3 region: CSASTPSGGSTDTQYF. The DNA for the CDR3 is TGCAGTGCTAGTACCCCGAGCGGGGGGAGCACAGATACGCAGTATTTT.

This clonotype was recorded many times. The CDR3 nucleotides read TGCAGTGCTAGAAGCGGATACGAGGGGGGCGGAAGCTACACCTTC. Protein product: CSARSGYEGGGSYTF. The chain links TRBV20-1 to TRBJ1-2; D perhaps matches TRBD1 (6 bases). CDR1 is DFQATT, CDR2 SNEGSKA, per germline (reference sequence). Trimming took 2 bases from V and 9 from J, leaving 22 bases between them. The CDR3 has 15 amino acids.

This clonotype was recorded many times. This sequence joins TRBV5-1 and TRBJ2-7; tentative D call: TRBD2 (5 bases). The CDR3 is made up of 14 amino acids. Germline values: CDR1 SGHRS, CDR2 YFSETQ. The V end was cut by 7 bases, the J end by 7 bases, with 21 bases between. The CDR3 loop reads CASGWSEFTREQYF. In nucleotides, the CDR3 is TGCGCCAGCGGTTGGTCCGAGTTTACTAGGGAGCAGTACTTC.

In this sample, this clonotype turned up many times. The CDR3 spells CASSPQYSQRSSYEQYF. CDR3 nucleotides: TGTGCCAGCAGCCCACAATATTCACAACGGAGCTCCTACGAGCAGTACTTC. The chain uses TRBV3-1 and TRBJ2-7; D is ambiguous. Trimming took off 4 bases at V and 0 bases at J, with 19 bases between the two ends. The CDR3 runs 17 residues. From germline, CDR1 is LGHDT and CDR2 YNNKEL (reference sequence).

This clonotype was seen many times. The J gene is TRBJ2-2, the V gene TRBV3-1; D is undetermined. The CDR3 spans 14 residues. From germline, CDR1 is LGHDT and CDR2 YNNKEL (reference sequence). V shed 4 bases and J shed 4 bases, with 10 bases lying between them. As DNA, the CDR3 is TGTGCCAGCAGCCGAAAGACGACCACCGGGGAGCTGTTTTTT. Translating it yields CASSRKTTTGELFF.

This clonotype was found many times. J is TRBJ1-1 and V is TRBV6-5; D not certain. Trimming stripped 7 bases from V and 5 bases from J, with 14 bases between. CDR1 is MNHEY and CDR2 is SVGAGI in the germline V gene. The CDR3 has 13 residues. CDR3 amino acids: CASKSFRRTEAFF. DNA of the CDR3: TGTGCCAGCAAATCTTTCCGGAGGACTGAAGCTTTCTTT.

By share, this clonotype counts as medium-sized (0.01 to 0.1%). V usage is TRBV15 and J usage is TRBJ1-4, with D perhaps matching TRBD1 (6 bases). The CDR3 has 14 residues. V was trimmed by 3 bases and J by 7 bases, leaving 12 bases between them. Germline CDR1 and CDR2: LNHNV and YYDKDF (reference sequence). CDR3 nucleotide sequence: TGTGCCACCAGCAGCTTGGGGGCGCGTGAAAAACTGTTTTTT. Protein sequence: CATSSLGAREKLFF.